Sequencing of this T cell receptor beta chain was carried out in a study of cytomegalovirus exposure and HLA in healthy donors. Study results and limitations: Later genetic work tied a missense DCLRE1C variant to beta-chain V and J trimming.

This clone was recorded only once. Its antigen is currently unknown. The PCR made use of 60 Vbeta and 13 Jbeta primers. Study processing details: Around 9.9 million shared chains were among the approximately 82 million unique TCR beta chains that a later analysis counted. The protocol was immunoSEQ multiplex PCR, while the TCRdb copy is restricted to in-frame clones and leaves out a portion. V and J calls plus clone size are reproduced from that table; the DNA served to infer D and trimming. The table records 110,000 to 150,000 clones, approximately 80% of them present only once. The material sequenced was PBMCs. This receptor was obtained from a woman in her forties or fifties in good health and CMV-seronegative.

The CDR3 here is CASSAHPESSYNSPLHF. The CDR3 DNA reads TGTGCCAGCAGTGCCCACCCGGAGAGCTCCTATAATTCACCCCTCCACTTT. The V and J genes are TRBV28 and TRBJ1-6, with unresolved D. The germline V gene encodes CDR1 MDHEN and CDR2 SYDVKM. Trimming shortened V by 5 bases and J by 0 bases, and 14 bases separated the two germline ends. The CDR3 contains 17 residues.